The rows below give T cell receptor beta chains drawn from one sample of a study of graft-versus-host responses after intestinal transplantation. No antigen has been identified for these receptors. Sequenced by immunoSEQ multiplex PCR; TCRdb stores in-frame clones only, minus some. Found here are more than 95,000 clones, roughly 93% of them singletons; the top ten hold roughly 1%. The sequencing used unstimulated CD8+ T cells sorted from spleen or lymph node cells, collected before intestinal transplant. The receptors stem from a human donor who received an intestinal transplant. Each CDR3 is given without its conserved first and last residue. The order of the fields is V gene, J gene, CDR3 protein.

TRBV6-5,TRBJ2-2,ASSYGGQAGELF
TRBV27,TRBJ2-1,ASSLFTSGGLGNEQF
TRBV19,TRBJ2-7,ASSGTDYEQY
TRBV29-1,TRBJ1-2,SAVWRDRGIDYGYT
TRBV7-9,TRBJ1-1,ASSPAGTGNTEAF
TRBV4-1,TRBJ1-1,ASSNGGEQEDTEAF
TRBV27,TRBJ2-5,ASRLSGPQETQY
TRBV4-1,TRBJ2-5,ASSQDLAGGQETQY
TRBV15,TRBJ1-1,ATSRVLAPPMNTEAF
TRBV6-5,TRBJ2-5,ASSYLATQY
TRBV5-1,TRBJ2-5,ASTDSGGLQETQY